The 26 T cell receptor beta chains below all came from one sample that was sequenced in a study of blood T cell repertoires in COVID-19. Data came from immunoSEQ multiplex PCR; TCRdb stores just in-frame clones and leaves some out. The sample consists of over 150,000 clones, 91% of them appearing once. Sequencing used peripheral blood. Receptor source: a man in his forties or fifties with acute or convalescent COVID-19.

The sample holds one count of this clone. This chain connects TRBV2 to TRBJ2-7; a weak D match, TRBD1 (5 bases). The ends were cut back, 1 base at V and 4 bases at J, with 20 bases in the middle. This CDR3 has 17 residues. Germline V gives CDR1 SNHLY, CDR2 FYNNEI. The CDR3 coding sequence is TGTGCCAGCAGTGAAGAGGACACAGGCTGGGTAGGATACGAGCAGTACTTC. Translating it yields CASSEEDTGWVGYEQYF.

This clone was seen only once. The rearrangement uses TRBV3-1 (or the pseudogene TRBV3-2) and TRBJ2-5; D remains unclear. The CDR3 sequence is 15 residues long. CDR1 is LGHDT and CDR2 is YNNKEL in the germline V gene (reference sequence). Trimming shortened V by 0 bases and J by 5 bases, and 13 bases separated the two germline ends. The CDR3 region is CASSQDDTLVETQYF. DNA of the CDR3: TGTGCCAGCAGCCAAGACGACACCCTGGTGGAGACCCAGTACTTC.

The chain carries TRBV19 and TRBJ1-1; tentative D call: TRBD1 (5 bases). Germline CDR1 is LNHDA and CDR2 is SQIVND (reference sequence). The CDR3 extends over 15 amino acids. Trimming shortened V by 2 bases and J by 5 bases, and 15 bases separated the two germline ends. The CDR3, as DNA: TGTGCCAGTAGTATATCTGCAGGGTATTCAACTGAAGCTTTCTTT. Amino acid sequence: CASSISAGYSTEAFF. Based on the CDR3 plus reference TRBV19 and TRBJ1-1, the full variable domain is DGGITQSPKYLFRKEGQNVTLSCEQNLNHDAMYWYRQDPGQGLRLIYYSQIVNDFQKGDIAEGYSVSREKKESFPLTVTSAQKNPTAFYLCASSISAGYSTEAFFGQGTRLTVV.

V usage is TRBV24-1 and J usage is TRBJ2-1; possible D gene TRBD2, 5 bases. The CDR3 spans 14 residues. With 5 bases removed from V and 9 bases from J, the gap between germline ends came to 16 bases. In germline, CDR1 is KGHDR, CDR2 SFDVKD. For the CDR3, the DNA is TGTGCCACCAGTGTTGGGCACCGGGATGGTGAGCAGTTCTTC. This codes for CATSVGHRDGEQFF.

The chain couples TRBV10-3 to TRBJ2-7; 7 bases fit TRBD1. The CDR3 is 13 residues long. Germline-derived CDR1 and CDR2 are ENHRY and SYGVKD. The V and J ends lost 6 bases and 7 bases, in that order; junction bases with no gene match: 9. CDR3 in amino acids: CAISAAGRGEQYF. CDR3 DNA: TGTGCCATCAGCGCCGCGGGCAGGGGGGAGCAGTACTTC.

The chain combines TRBV18 with TRBJ2-5; D may be TRBD2 (6 bases). The V end was cut by 3 bases, the J end by 4 bases, with 15 bases between. This CDR3 has 15 residues. From germline, CDR1 is KGHSH and CDR2 LQKENI. The CDR3 region has the DNA TGTGCCAGCTCACCGGCGTCGGGGGACGGAGAGACCCAGTACTTC. It yields the protein CASSPASGDGETQYF.

The genes are TRBV28 and TRBJ1-5; unclear D gene. Deletions cut 3 bases from V and 1 base from J, with 10 bases between. The CDR3 loop spans 15 amino acids. Germline CDR1 MDHEN, CDR2 SYDVKM. CDR3 residues: CASSLSGKSNQPQHF. CDR3 coding DNA: TGTGCCAGCAGTTTGTCGGGGAAAAGCAATCAGCCCCAGCATTTT.

This clone has a single count. This chain joins TRBV20-1 and TRBJ1-5, with D possibly TRBD1 on 6 matching bases. Trimming took off 3 bases at V and 4 bases at J, with 10 bases between the two ends. The CDR3 is 13 residues long. Germline CDR1 is DFQATT and CDR2 is SNEGSKA (reference sequence). CDR3 nucleotides: TGCAGTGCTAGTCGGCAGGGGAATCAGCCCCAGCATTTT. Protein product: CSASRQGNQPQHF.

The chain couples TRBV4-1 to TRBJ1-2; a possible D gene is TRBD1 (5 bases). Germline assignment: CDR1 MGHRA and CDR2 YSYEKL. The CDR3 consists of 17 residues. V was pared by 0 bases and J by 0 bases, with 14 bases between. The CDR3 spells CASSQDPGAKANYGYTF. The CDR3 coding sequence is TGCGCCAGCAGCCAAGATCCTGGGGCGAAAGCTAACTATGGCTACACCTTC.

This clone showed up just a few times. This chain connects TRBV7-2 to TRBJ1-2; D unclear. From germline, CDR1 is SGHTA and CDR2 FQGNSA. Trimming shortened V by 7 bases and J by 0 bases, and 9 bases separated the two germline ends. The CDR3 is 13 amino acids. This CDR3 is CASTPTANYGYTF. The CDR3 nucleotides are TGTGCCAGCACCCCGACTGCTAACTATGGCTACACCTTC.

This chain links TRBV5-6 with TRBJ2-6; D is perhaps TRBD1 (6 bases). V was cut by 7 bases and J by 0 bases, with 17 bases left in between. The CDR3 is 17 residues long. Germline V gene lookup returns CDR1 SGHDT and CDR2 YYEEEE. The CDR3 is CASLDYRVLSGANVLTF. The CDR3 DNA reads TGTGCCAGCTTAGATTACAGGGTTCTCTCTGGGGCCAACGTCCTGACTTTC.

This sequence joins TRBV7-9 and TRBJ1-5; D unresolved. V was shortened by 1 base and J by 9 bases, with 13 bases between the two germline ends. The CDR3 contains 14 residues. Germline V lookup: CDR1 SEHNR, CDR2 FQNEAQ (reference sequence). The CDR3 DNA follows: TGTGCCAGCAGCTTAGGTAGCGGGATTGGGCCCCAGCATTTT. Translating it yields CASSLGSGIGPQHF.

The chain recombines TRBV10-3 with TRBJ1-2; the D gene is possibly TRBD1 (6 bases). Trimming removed 3 bases from V and 5 bases from J, with 10 bases in between. CDR1 is ENHRY and CDR2 is SYGVKD in the germline V gene. The CDR3 contains 13 residues. CDR3 protein: CAISEDRWYGYTF. CDR3 DNA: TGTGCCATCAGTGAAGACAGGTGGTATGGCTACACCTTC.

The V gene is TRBV6-1, the J gene TRBJ1-2; D possibly corresponds to TRBD1 (6 bases). The germline V gene encodes CDR1 MNHNS and CDR2 SASEGT. Between the trimmed V and J ends, which lost 0 bases and 7 bases, there was a span of 12 bases. The CDR3 consists of 14 residues. The CDR3 loop reads CASSEAAGGSGYTF. CDR3 nucleotides: TGTGCCAGCAGTGAAGCGGCGGGGGGCTCTGGCTACACCTTC.

This chain joins TRBV7-2 and TRBJ1-5; weak D call: TRBD1 (6 bases). Trimming stripped 1 base from V and 0 bases from J, with 10 bases between. The CDR3 loop spans 16 amino acids. Germline assignment: CDR1 SGHTA and CDR2 FQGNSA. This chain's CDR3 is CASSLDRDNSNQPQHF. Here the CDR3 DNA reads TGTGCCAGCAGCTTAGACAGGGACAATAGCAATCAGCCCCAGCATTTT.

In nucleotides, the CDR3 is TGTGCCAGCAGTTCGAGACAGGGGAGTTCACCCCTCCACTTT. This encodes CASSSRQGSSPLHF. The rearrangement links TRBV28 to TRBJ1-6; 8 bases map to TRBD1. Germline assignment: CDR1 MDHEN and CDR2 SYDVKM. The CDR3 has 14 amino acids. V lost 4 bases, J lost 9 bases, and 5 bases stayed unmatched.

The chain carries TRBV9 and TRBJ2-3; 7 bases align to TRBD2. The CDR3 length is 15 residues. V was pared by 0 bases and J by 1 base, with 2 bases of the junction left unmatched. Germline CDR1 SGDLS, CDR2 YYNGEE. CDR3 residues: CASSVERGRTDTQYF. The CDR3 DNA is TGTGCCAGCAGCGTAGAGCGGGGCCGCACAGATACGCAGTATTTT.

This chain links TRBV6-5 with TRBJ1-4, with TRBD1 identical over 10 bases. Trimming removed 7 bases from V and 8 bases from J; junction bases left unmatched: 4. This CDR3 contains 13 residues. From germline, CDR1 is MNHEY and CDR2 SVGAGI. CDR3 residues: CASTRDRGEKLFF. The CDR3 DNA sequence: TGTGCCAGCACCCGGGACAGGGGAGAAAAACTGTTTTTT.

V usage is TRBV28 and J usage is TRBJ1-4; D is unresolved. The ends were cut back, 3 bases at V and 0 bases at J, with 5 bases in the middle. CDR3 length: 14 amino acids. Germline V gene data show CDR1 as MDHEN and CDR2 as SYDVKM. The CDR3 DNA follows: TGTGCCAGCAGTTTCCCTGCAACTAATGAAAAACTGTTTTTT. Its translation is CASSFPATNEKLFF.

The chain combines TRBV28 with TRBJ2-1; 9 nucleotides align to TRBD2. V lost 5 bases and J lost 9; bases outside the gene matches: 8. Per germline, CDR1 MDHEN and CDR2 SYDVKM. This CDR3 spans 14 amino acids. The CDR3 bases are TGTGCCAGCAGTCGAGGCGGGAGGGCGGGTGAGCAGTTCTTC. Translated, it gives CASSRGGRAGEQFF.

This clone has a single count. The J gene is TRBJ2-1, the V gene TRBV6-5; tentatively, D is TRBD1 (6 bases). This CDR3 is built from 12 residues. The V gene's germline CDR1 is MNHEY and CDR2 SVGAGI. The V end was cut by 4 bases, the J end by 10 bases, with 11 bases between. CDR3 nucleotides: TGTGCCAGCAGTTCACCGGGACAAGAGCAGTTCTTC. Translated, it gives CASSSPGQEQFF.

The chain couples TRBV27 to TRBJ1-1; no definite D call. Germline-derived CDR1 and CDR2 are MNHEY and SMNVEV (reference sequence). This CDR3 has 14 amino acids. The ends were cut back, 3 bases at V and 0 bases at J, with 8 bases in the middle. In nucleotides, the CDR3 is TGTGCCAGCAGTTTTGACGGGATGAACACTGAAGCTTTCTTT. As protein: CASSFDGMNTEAFF.

The chain uses TRBV4-2 and TRBJ1-2, with 7 nucleotides matching TRBD1. The CDR3 is 15 amino acids. Trimming cost V 3 bases and J 2 bases; bases outside gene matches: 6. Germline V CDR1 and CDR2: LGHNA, YNFKEQ. Here the CDR3 reads CASSQEPQGNYGYTF. In nucleotides, the CDR3 is TGTGCCAGCAGCCAGGAGCCACAGGGGAACTATGGCTACACCTTC.

The rearrangement links TRBV27 to TRBJ2-2; a weak D match, TRBD2 (6 bases). The germline V gene encodes CDR1 MNHEY and CDR2 SMNVEV (reference sequence). CDR3 length equals 16 residues. Trimming stripped 4 bases from V and 4 bases from J, with 16 bases between. CDR3 DNA: TGTGCCAGCAGTTCCCGGGACTTCACAGCCACCGGGGAGCTGTTTTTT. It codes for CASSSRDFTATGELFF.

In nucleotides, the CDR3 is TGTGCCAGCAGCTATGCCAGGGGAAGGAACACTGAAGCTTTCTTT. Its protein is CASSYARGRNTEAFF. The chain recombines TRBV14 with TRBJ1-1; D might be TRBD1 (6 bases). CDR1 SGHDN and CDR2 FVKESK come from the germline V gene. The CDR3 is 15 amino acids. Trimming took 5 bases from V and 1 from J, leaving 14 bases between them.

The chain uses TRBV5-5 and TRBJ2-7; 8 nucleotides agree with TRBD1. V was clipped by 1 base and J by 2 bases; unmatched bases: 11. Germline assignment: CDR1 SGHKS and CDR2 YYEKEE (reference sequence). This CDR3 region has 17 residues. The CDR3 DNA reads as TGTGCCAGCAGCTTGACGGACAGGGTTTTTCGGCCCTACGAGCAGTACTTC. It encodes CASSLTDRVFRPYEQYF.